The 27 T cell receptor beta chains below come from one sample, sequenced in a study of cytomegalovirus exposure and HLA in healthy donors. Both 60 Vbeta primers and 13 Jbeta primers went into the PCR. Sequenced by immunoSEQ multiplex PCR; TCRdb stores in-frame clones only, minus some. In the table there are approximately 130,000 clones, 60% to 80% of which are singletons. Sequencing input: PBMCs. The receptors derive from a male donor in good health and CMV-seronegative.

V usage is TRBV27 and J usage is TRBJ1-6; D perhaps matches TRBD1 (5 bases). V was pared by 6 bases and J by 9 bases, with 15 bases between. This CDR3 contains 14 residues. Germline V gene lookup returns CDR1 MNHEY and CDR2 SMNVEV (reference sequence). The CDR3 nucleotides read TGTGCCAGCAGCGAAGGGGCGCGGGGTTCACCCCTCCACTTT. It codes for CASSEGARGSPLHF.

The chain employs TRBV6-4 and TRBJ2-1; TRBD2 agrees at 7 bases. The V segment lost 3 bases and the J segment 5 bases; nucleotides outside the gene matches: 10. Germline V gene data show CDR1 as MRHNA and CDR2 as SNTAGT. This CDR3 is built from 16 residues. CDR3: CASSEIPGLLNNEQFF. In DNA form, the CDR3 reads TGTGCCAGCAGTGAGATACCGGGACTACTAAACAATGAGCAGTTCTTC.

This clone was counted only a few times. CDR3 in amino acids: CASSPGTGGQETQYF. CDR3 DNA: TGTGCCAGCTCACCAGGGACAGGGGGCCAAGAGACCCAGTACTTC. The J gene is TRBJ2-5, the V gene TRBV18; 11 positions match TRBD1. CDR3 length: 15 amino acids. Germline V gene lookup returns CDR1 KGHSH and CDR2 LQKENI. Trimming removed 2 bases from V and 1 base from J; junction bases left unmatched: 0.

The gene calls are TRBV7-2 and TRBJ1-6; no definite D call. From germline, CDR1 is SGHTA and CDR2 FQGNSA. The CDR3 loop spans 14 amino acids. V gave up 1 base and J gave up 9 bases, with 10 bases separating them. The CDR3 sequence is CASSLGYSLSPLHF. The CDR3 nucleotides read TGTGCCAGCAGCTTAGGGTACTCCCTTTCACCCCTCCACTTT.

This sequence joins TRBV5-1 and TRBJ1-2; weak D call: TRBD1 (6 bases). The CDR3 loop spans 13 amino acids. Trimming cost V 0 bases and J 6 bases, with 9 bases left between them. Germline lookup yields CDR1 SGHRS and CDR2 YFSETQ. CDR3 sequence reads: CASSLAYRDGYTF. CDR3 sequence (DNA): TGCGCCAGCAGCTTGGCTTACAGGGATGGCTACACCTTC.

The V call is TRBV2, the J call TRBJ2-7; 11 bases map to TRBD1. The germline V gene has CDR1 SNHLY and CDR2 FYNNEI. The CDR3 runs to 14 residues. V lost 4 bases to trimming and J lost 2 bases; unmatched junction nucleotides: 1. CDR3 amino acids: CASSGDRGTYEQYF. CDR3 sequence (DNA): TGTGCCAGCAGTGGGGACAGGGGGACCTACGAGCAGTACTTC.

This clone was found a few times. The gene calls are TRBV12-5 and TRBJ1-2; TRBD1 is a possible D gene (5 bases). The germline gives CDR1 LGHNT, CDR2 FRNRAP. The CDR3 totals 17 residues. Trimming removed 2 bases from V and 0 bases from J, with 16 bases in between. The CDR3 region is CASGLLSSRASNYGYTF. The CDR3 nucleotides read TGTGCTAGTGGTTTGCTCTCTTCCAGGGCCTCTAACTATGGCTACACCTTC. The full variable domain, its missing parts supplied by reference TRBV12-5 and TRBJ1-2, is DARVTQTPRHKVTEMGQEVTMRCQPILGHNTVFWYRQTMMQGLELLAYFRNRAPLDDSGMPKDRFSAEMPDATLATLKIQPSEPRDSAVYFCASGLLSSRASNYGYTFGSGTRLTVV.

The chain recombines TRBV5-1 with TRBJ2-3; 10 bases are shared with TRBD1. V lost 4 bases to trimming and J lost 4 bases; unmatched junction nucleotides: 6. Per the germline V gene, CDR1 is SGHRS and CDR2 is YFSETQ. CDR3 length: 15 residues. CDR3 region: CASSATGGWSDTQYF. CDR3 sequence (DNA): TGCGCCAGCAGCGCGACAGGGGGCTGGTCAGATACGCAGTATTTT.

This clone was seen a few times. J is TRBJ2-2 and V is TRBV4-3; possibly TRBD2 for D (5 bases). The length of the CDR3 is 14 residues. Germline CDR1 and CDR2: LGHNA and YSLEER. Deletions cut 5 bases from V and 6 bases from J, with 13 bases between. CDR3 loop: CASSAYLAAGELFF. For the CDR3, the DNA is TGCGCCAGCAGCGCCTACCTAGCTGCCGGGGAGCTGTTTTTT.

The rearrangement joins TRBV6-5 to TRBJ2-3; 13 nucleotides match TRBD2. With V trimmed by 5 bases and J by 6 bases, 5 bases remained unmatched. The CDR3 extends over 15 amino acids. Germline loops: CDR1 MNHEY, CDR2 SVGAGI. Written as DNA, the CDR3 is TGTGCCAGCAGTCCAGGGACTAGCGGGGTTGATACGCAGTATTTT. It specifies CASSPGTSGVDTQYF.

The rearrangement joins TRBV30 to TRBJ2-5; 10 positions agree with TRBD1. Germline trimming cut 2 bases from V and 9 bases from J; bases unmatched to any gene: 12. There are 15 residues in the CDR3. Germline V lookup: CDR1 GTSNPN, CDR2 SVGIG (reference sequence). The CDR3 sequence: CAWSSLKTGGWAQYF. The CDR3 bases are TGTGCCTGGAGTTCACTAAAGACAGGGGGCTGGGCCCAGTACTTC.

This clone was detected once. This chain joins TRBV7-2 and TRBJ1-4, with D unclear. V dropped 2 bases and J dropped 2 bases, with 6 bases sitting between them. Per the germline V gene, CDR1 is SGHTA and CDR2 is FQGNSA. The length of the CDR3 is 14 residues. The CDR3 nucleotides read TGTGCCAGCAGCTTAAAGCGGACTAATGAAAAACTGTTTTTT. Protein: CASSLKRTNEKLFF.

The CDR3 DNA follows: TGCAGCGTCGCGAAGGGGGCGGGACAGCCCCAGCATTTT. It codes for CSVAKGAGQPQHF. The chain has TRBV29-1 and TRBJ1-5, with 7 bases aligning to TRBD1. Trimming took 6 bases from V and 7 from J; bases not matched to a gene: 9. CDR3 length: 13 amino acids. CDR1 and CDR2 (germline): SQVTM, ANQGSEA.

This chain uses TRBV2 with TRBJ1-4; D gene unclear. The germline V and J ends were trimmed by 3 bases and 5 bases, with 16 bases remaining between them. This CDR3 region has 16 residues. Per the germline V gene, CDR1 is SNHLY and CDR2 is FYNNEI. The DNA for the CDR3 is TGTGCCAGCAGTGACGGAGGACGGTCTAAAAATGAAAAACTGTTTTTT. It yields the protein CASSDGGRSKNEKLFF.

This sequence joins TRBV7-9 and TRBJ1-1, with 7 bases matching TRBD1. This CDR3 has 15 amino acids. Germline CDR1 SEHNR, CDR2 FQNEAQ (reference sequence). The J segment lost 1 base and the V segment lost 5 bases, leaving 7 bases of the junction unmatched. The DNA for the CDR3 is TGTGCCAGCAGCGCTCGACAGGGTGGGAACACTGAAGCTTTCTTT. As protein: CASSARQGGNTEAFF. The whole variable domain, remainder taken from reference TRBV7-9 and TRBJ1-1, is DTGVSQNPRHKITKRGQNVTFRCDPISEHNRLYWYRQTLGQGPEFLTYFQNEAQLEKSRLLSDRFSAERPKGSFSTLEIQRTEQGDSAMYLCASSARQGGNTEAFFGQGTRLTVV.

The chain joins TRBV7-2 to TRBJ2-7, with D possibly TRBD1 on 6 matching bases. Germline values: CDR1 SGHTA, CDR2 FQGNSA. V shed 4 bases and J shed 12 bases, with 25 bases lying between them. The CDR3 covers 15 residues. In DNA form, the CDR3 reads TGTGCCAGCAGCTCACTCTTCACCCGGGACATCAAGCTGTACTTC. Protein: CASSSLFTRDIKLYF.

The V and J genes are TRBV18 and TRBJ1-3; TRBD1 is a possible D gene (6 bases). Germline V lookup: CDR1 KGHSH, CDR2 LQKENI. The CDR3 covers 16 residues. The ends were cut back, 3 bases at V and 0 bases at J, with 12 bases in the middle. The CDR3: CASSPQQGLSGNTIYF. The CDR3 DNA reads TGTGCCAGCTCACCCCAACAGGGCCTCTCTGGAAACACCATATATTTT.

J is TRBJ2-7 and V is TRBV30, with D perhaps TRBD1 (6 bases). Trimming stripped 5 bases from V and 1 base from J, with 9 bases between. CDR1 is GTSNPN and CDR2 is SVGIG in the germline V gene (reference sequence). This CDR3 is built from 12 residues. As DNA, the CDR3 is TGTGCCTGGGAACAGGGATCCTACGAGCAGTACTTC. Translated: CAWEQGSYEQYF.

V usage is TRBV2 and J usage is TRBJ2-1, with TRBD2 matching 8 bases. With V trimmed by 8 bases and J by 8 bases, 11 bases remained unmatched. This CDR3 has 14 residues. Germline V gene lookup returns CDR1 SNHLY and CDR2 FYNNEI. CDR3 protein: CASRAGVSQDEQFF. The CDR3 bases are TGTGCCAGCCGAGCGGGGGTTTCCCAGGATGAGCAGTTCTTC.

The V call is TRBV19, the J call TRBJ1-1; possible D gene TRBD1, 6 bases. Looked up from germline, CDR1 is LNHDA and CDR2 is SQIVND (reference sequence). This CDR3 is built from 15 residues. V was trimmed by 4 bases and J by 1 base, leaving 13 bases between them. The CDR3, as DNA: TGTGCCAGTAGTACCGAACAGGGCTGGAACACTGAAGCTTTCTTT. Protein sequence: CASSTEQGWNTEAFF.

The chain uses TRBV7-6 and TRBJ2-1, with a possible D match to TRBD1 (6 bases). The CDR3 spans 12 residues. In germline, CDR1 is SGHVS, CDR2 FNYEAQ. The V gene lost 5 bases and the J gene lost 7 bases, with 9 bases spanning the gap. In DNA form, the CDR3 reads TGTGCCAGCAGCCCACAGGGTAATGAGCAGTTCTTC. This encodes CASSPQGNEQFF. The full variable domain, with the rest looked up from reference TRBV7-6 and TRBJ2-1, is GAGVSQSPRYKVTKRGQDVALRCDPISGHVSLYWYRQALGQGPEFLTYFNYEAQQDKSGLPNDRFSAERPEGSISTLTIQRTEQRDSAMYRCASSPQGNEQFFGPGTRLTVL.

This CDR3 is CASSLNAGQETQYF. DNA for the CDR3: TGTGCCAGCAGCTTAAACGCGGGGCAAGAGACCCAGTACTTC. The chain employs TRBV11-2 and TRBJ2-5; the D gene is possibly TRBD2 (6 bases). V was cut by 2 bases and J by 2 bases, with 9 bases left in between. The germline V gene has CDR1 SGHAT and CDR2 FQNNGV. CDR3 length: 14 amino acids. The whole variable domain, filled in from reference TRBV11-2 and TRBJ2-5, reads EAGVAQSPRYKIIEKRQSVAFWCNPISGHATLYWYQQILGQGPKLLIQFQNNGVVDDSQLPKDRFSAERLKGVDSTLKIQPAKLEDSAVYLCASSLNAGQETQYFGPGTRLLVL.

The V call is TRBV11-3, the J call TRBJ2-2; 7 bases align to TRBD1. CDR1 is SGHNT, CDR2 YENEEA, per germline. V was pared by 1 base and J by 3 bases, with 2 bases of the junction left unmatched. CDR3 length equals 15 residues. DNA for the CDR3: TGTGCCAGCAGCTTAGGAGGGGGCGACACCGGGGAGCTGTTTTTT. It specifies CASSLGGGDTGELFF.

The gene calls are TRBV6-5 and TRBJ1-2; tentative D call: TRBD1 (5 bases). Germline CDR1 and CDR2: MNHEY and SVGAGI. V was pared by 6 bases and J by 4 bases, with 12 bases between. The length of the CDR3 is 13 residues. The CDR3 reads CASSRTTAYGYTF. The CDR3 coding sequence is TGTGCCAGCAGCCGGACAACGGCCTATGGCTACACCTTC.

The chain carries TRBV5-8 and TRBJ1-5; 9 positions agree with TRBD1. CDR1 is SGHTS, CDR2 YDEGEE, per germline. This CDR3 has 15 amino acids. The V segment lost 4 bases and the J segment 2 bases; nucleotides outside the gene matches: 4. CDR3 residues: CASSPRTGGNQPQHF. CDR3 DNA: TGTGCCAGCAGCCCCAGGACAGGGGGCAATCAGCCCCAGCATTTT.

The chain combines TRBV2 with TRBJ1-6; D gene unclear. CDR1 and CDR2 (germline): SNHLY, FYNNEI. The ends were cut back, 1 base at V and 5 bases at J, with 12 bases in the middle. There are 16 residues in the CDR3. This CDR3 is CASSEGGGGHNSPLHF. The CDR3 nucleotides read TGTGCCAGCAGTGAAGGAGGTGGAGGGCATAATTCACCCCTCCACTTT.

The J gene is TRBJ1-1, the V gene TRBV9; 7 bases align to TRBD1. V lost 4 bases and J lost 4; bases outside the gene matches: 13. CDR3 length equals 16 residues. From germline, CDR1 is SGDLS and CDR2 YYNGEE. CDR3 residues: CASSPRQGSVATEAFF. For the CDR3, the DNA is TGTGCCAGCAGCCCCCGACAGGGCAGCGTGGCCACTGAAGCTTTCTTT. The full variable domain, in which reference TRBV9 and TRBJ1-1 provide the parts outside the CDR3, is DSGVTQTPKHLITATGQRVTLRCSPRSGDLSVYWYQQSLDQGLQFLIQYYNGEERAKGNILERFSAQQFPDLHSELNLSSLELGDSALYFCASSPRQGSVATEAFFGQGTRLTVV.